The 22 T cell receptor beta chains in this list originate from one sample, sequenced in a study of blood T cell repertoires in COVID-19. Assay: immunoSEQ multiplex PCR; the TCRdb copy retains only in-frame clones and omits some. In the table there are a few hundred thousand clones, approximately 85% of which are singletons. The sequencing sample was made of PBMCs or T cells enriched from blood (not recorded which). These receptors all come from a man aged 30 to 45 who had recovered from COVID-19.

This sequence joins TRBV6-5 and TRBJ1-2; 7 nucleotides align to TRBD1. V trimming: 4 bases; J trimming: 5 bases; junction bases outside the gene matches: 7. Per germline, CDR1 MNHEY and CDR2 SVGAGI. The CDR3 runs to 14 residues. The CDR3 DNA reads as TGTGCCAGCAGTTTGGGGGCAGGGGGATATGGCTACACCTTC. As protein: CASSLGAGGYGYTF.

The V call is TRBV6-4, the J call TRBJ2-1, with D perhaps TRBD2 (5 bases). The ends were cut back, 6 bases at V and 9 bases at J, with 12 bases in the middle. The CDR3 is 12 residues long. Germline V gene sequence: CDR1 MRHNA, CDR2 SNTAGT. The chain's CDR3 is CASSHPGTEQFF. As DNA, the CDR3 is TGTGCCAGCAGCCACCCGGGAACTGAGCAGTTCTTC.

The chain combines TRBV11-2 with TRBJ2-3, with TRBD2 matching over 10 bases. The CDR3 spans 17 residues. The germline V gene encodes CDR1 SGHAT and CDR2 FQNNGV. Germline trimming cut 5 bases from V and 1 base from J; bases unmatched to any gene: 9. The CDR3 DNA sequence: TGTGCCAGCAGCCTAAGTCGACTAGCGGGCCGCACAGATACGCAGTATTTT. This translates into CASSLSRLAGRTDTQYF. Filled out from reference TRBV11-2 and TRBJ2-3, the complete variable domain reads EAGVAQSPRYKIIEKRQSVAFWCNPISGHATLYWYQQILGQGPKLLIQFQNNGVVDDSQLPKDRFSAERLKGVDSTLKIQPAKLEDSAVYLCASSLSRLAGRTDTQYFGPGTRLTVL.

J is TRBJ1-5 and V is TRBV30; D may be TRBD1 (5 bases). CDR3 length: 13 amino acids. The ends were cut back, 1 base at V and 6 bases at J, with 10 bases in the middle. CDR1 and CDR2 from the germline V gene are GTSNPN and SVGIG (reference sequence). The CDR3 protein is CAWSGGESQPQHF. DNA for the CDR3: TGTGCCTGGAGTGGGGGGGAAAGTCAGCCCCAGCATTTT.

The V gene is TRBV6-2 or TRBV6-3, the J gene TRBJ2-3, with D unresolved. Germline assignment: CDR1 MNHEY and CDR2 SVGEGT. V lost 3 bases and J 4 bases, leaving 11 bases between the germline ends. The CDR3 is 14 residues long. The CDR3 loop is CASSYAQQADTQYF. CDR3 coding DNA: TGTGCCAGCAGTTATGCGCAGCAGGCAGATACGCAGTATTTT.

This chain connects TRBV10-3 to TRBJ2-1; 7 positions agree with TRBD2. Germline V gene lookup returns CDR1 ENHRY and CDR2 SYGVKD. With 7 bases clipped from V and 4 bases from J, the junction kept 7 bases outside the gene matches. The CDR3 has 14 residues. The CDR3 reads CAIMASSGYNEQFF. CDR3 coding DNA: TGTGCCATCATGGCGTCTAGCGGTTACAATGAGCAGTTCTTC.

The CDR3 DNA follows: TGTGCCAGCAGCGCGAACACTTGGGCGGGGAATGAGCAGTTCTTC. Its protein is CASSANTWAGNEQFF. V gene TRBV9 combines with J gene TRBJ2-1; perhaps TRBD2 as D (6 bases). The CDR3 loop spans 15 amino acids. Germline CDR1 reads SGDLS; CDR2 reads YYNGEE. Between the trimmed V and J ends, which lost 3 bases and 7 bases, there was a span of 17 bases.

The chain uses TRBV20-1 and TRBJ1-2; possible D gene TRBD1, 6 bases. The CDR3 sequence is 13 residues long. Germline V gene sequence: CDR1 DFQATT, CDR2 SNEGSKA (reference sequence). Trimming pared 3 bases from V and 5 bases from J, leaving 13 bases between. The DNA of the CDR3 is TGCAGTGCTAGTCCGGGGGGCCGGTATGGCTACACCTTC. Its translation is CSASPGGRYGYTF.

This sequence joins TRBV6-5 and TRBJ1-1; no clear D gene. The germline CDR1 and CDR2 sequences are MNHEY and SVGAGI. This CDR3 has 14 amino acids. The ends were cut back, 8 bases at V and 1 base at J, with 14 bases in the middle. For the CDR3, the DNA is TGTGCCAGCGGATGGGTCTCGGGGAACACTGAAGCTTTCTTT. It encodes CASGWVSGNTEAFF.

This sequence joins TRBV6-5 and TRBJ2-7; 9 bases align to TRBD1. The germline V gene encodes CDR1 MNHEY and CDR2 SVGAGI. There are 14 residues in the CDR3. V gave up 8 bases and J gave up 5 bases; unmatched junction bases: 10. This CDR3 reads CASGRGQGLNEQYF. The CDR3 DNA sequence: TGTGCCAGCGGACGCGGACAGGGGCTCAACGAGCAGTACTTC.

The V call is TRBV7-2, the J call TRBJ1-1; D is unresolved. CDR1 is SGHTA, CDR2 FQGNSA, per germline. CDR3 size: 14 residues. V lost 9 bases and J 7 bases, leaving 21 bases between the germline ends. The CDR3 reads CASARASREGEAFF. The CDR3, as DNA: TGTGCCAGTGCCCGGGCATCGAGGGAGGGTGAAGCTTTCTTT.

Only a few counts were recorded for this clone. The CDR3 loop reads CASSIGLRDREETQYF. As DNA, the CDR3 is TGTGCCAGTAGTATAGGCCTCCGGGACAGAGAAGAGACCCAGTACTTC. The chain carries TRBV19 and TRBJ2-5; 7 bases are shared with TRBD1. Germline lookup yields CDR1 LNHDA and CDR2 SQIVND (reference sequence). This CDR3 is 16 amino acids long. V shed 1 base and J 3 bases; nucleotides not matched to a gene: 8.

The chain combines TRBV11-2 with TRBJ1-2, with D uncertain. This CDR3 comprises 13 residues. Deletions cut 4 bases from V and 8 bases from J, with 14 bases between. In germline, CDR1 is SGHAT, CDR2 FQNNGV. CDR3 sequence reads: CASSSTPSIGYTF. The CDR3 DNA reads TGTGCCAGCAGCTCGACTCCTTCCATCGGCTACACCTTC.

The genes are TRBV5-6 and TRBJ2-3; 14 bases align to TRBD2. The CDR3 totals 15 residues. CDR1 is SGHDT, CDR2 YYEEEE, per germline. V dropped 4 bases and J dropped 6; count of bases not matched to a gene: 4. The CDR3 nucleotides read TGTGCCAGCAGCATAGGGACTAGCGGGGGCGATACGCAGTATTTT. As protein: CASSIGTSGGDTQYF. Together with reference TRBV5-6 and TRBJ2-3, the CDR3 gives the full variable domain: DAGVTQSPTHLIKTRGQQVTLRCSPKSGHDTVSWYQQALGQGPQFIFQYYEEEERQRGNFPDRFSGHQFPNYSSELNVNALLLGDSALYLCASSIGTSGGDTQYFGPGTRLTVL.

Turning to this clone: One end of the junction is discordant with germline, which a read error may explain. The chain employs TRBV10-3 and TRBJ1-6, with 8 bases identical to TRBD1. CDR1 is ENHRY and CDR2 is SYGVKD in the germline V gene. The CDR3 consists of 17 residues. CDR3 amino acids: CAISESAGGSHNSPLHF. CDR3 DNA: TGTGCCATCAGTGAGTCGGCAGGGGGCTCCCATAATTCACCCCTCCACTTT.

V and J are TRBV19 and TRBJ1-1; D is perhaps TRBD1 (6 bases). The germline V and J ends were trimmed by 0 bases and 0 bases, with 20 bases remaining between them. Germline CDR1 LNHDA, CDR2 SQIVND (reference sequence). The CDR3 is 19 amino acids. This CDR3 is CASSIDRGAQGGVNTEAFF. CDR3 coding DNA: TGTGCCAGTAGTATAGATCGGGGGGCCCAGGGTGGCGTGAACACTGAAGCTTTCTTT.

The chain joins TRBV6-5 to TRBJ2-7; D possibly corresponds to TRBD1 (5 bases). V was pared by 7 bases and J by 4 bases, with 8 bases between. CDR1 is MNHEY, CDR2 SVGAGI, per germline. The CDR3 runs 11 residues. The CDR3 is CASTGKYEQYF. CDR3 nucleotides: TGTGCCAGCACAGGGAAGTACGAGCAGTACTTC.

This sequence joins TRBV5-5 and TRBJ2-3; 16 bases agree with TRBD2. Germline lookup yields CDR1 SGHKS and CDR2 YYEKEE (reference sequence). The CDR3 runs 18 residues. V gave up 0 bases and J gave up 6 bases; unmatched junction bases: 7. This CDR3 reads CASSLAGLAGGPGDTQYF. CDR3 DNA sequence: TGTGCCAGCAGCTTGGCGGGACTAGCGGGGGGGCCAGGGGATACGCAGTATTTT.

This sequence joins TRBV6-2 or TRBV6-3 and TRBJ1-1; TRBD1 matches 7 bases. V dropped 6 bases and J dropped 1; count of bases not matched to a gene: 14. This CDR3 is built from 17 residues. CDR1 MNHEY and CDR2 SVGEGT come from the germline V gene. DNA of the CDR3: TGTGCCAGCAGCCCTCCCCTAGGGGGCGGAAGGAACACTGAAGCTTTCTTT. It codes for CASSPPLGGGRNTEAFF.

This clone was detected many times. The chain joins TRBV5-6 to TRBJ2-7, with TRBD1 matching over 7 bases. The CDR3 is 14 residues long. Germline CDR1 reads SGHDT; CDR2 reads YYEEEE. V lost 4 bases to trimming and J lost 3 bases; unmatched junction nucleotides: 7. The CDR3 nucleotides are TGTGCCAGCAGCCGCGACAGGGCCGACTACGAGCAGTACTTC. Amino acid sequence: CASSRDRADYEQYF. The variable domain in full, completed from reference TRBV5-6 and TRBJ2-7, reads DAGVTQSPTHLIKTRGQQVTLRCSPKSGHDTVSWYQQALGQGPQFIFQYYEEEERQRGNFPDRFSGHQFPNYSSELNVNALLLGDSALYLCASSRDRADYEQYFGPGTRLTVT.

This clone was detected once. This chain joins TRBV3-1 (or the pseudogene TRBV3-2) and TRBJ1-1, with 9 positions matching TRBD1. Germline lookup yields CDR1 LGHDT and CDR2 YNNKEL (reference sequence). After removal of 0 bases from V and 11 bases from J, the junction contained 1 base not matched to a gene. The CDR3 sequence is 12 residues long. CDR3 loop: CASSQEQGAAFF. Written as DNA, the CDR3 is TGTGCCAGCAGCCAAGAACAGGGGGCGGCTTTCTTT.

V and J are TRBV6-4 and TRBJ2-3; 8 bases line up with TRBD2. V lost 2 bases, J lost 8 bases, and 3 bases stayed unmatched. The CDR3 is 13 amino acids. Germline lookup yields CDR1 MRHNA and CDR2 SNTAGT. CDR3 coding DNA: TGTGCCAGCAGTGACCTCAGCGGGGGTACGCAGTATTTT. Encoded protein: CASSDLSGGTQYF.